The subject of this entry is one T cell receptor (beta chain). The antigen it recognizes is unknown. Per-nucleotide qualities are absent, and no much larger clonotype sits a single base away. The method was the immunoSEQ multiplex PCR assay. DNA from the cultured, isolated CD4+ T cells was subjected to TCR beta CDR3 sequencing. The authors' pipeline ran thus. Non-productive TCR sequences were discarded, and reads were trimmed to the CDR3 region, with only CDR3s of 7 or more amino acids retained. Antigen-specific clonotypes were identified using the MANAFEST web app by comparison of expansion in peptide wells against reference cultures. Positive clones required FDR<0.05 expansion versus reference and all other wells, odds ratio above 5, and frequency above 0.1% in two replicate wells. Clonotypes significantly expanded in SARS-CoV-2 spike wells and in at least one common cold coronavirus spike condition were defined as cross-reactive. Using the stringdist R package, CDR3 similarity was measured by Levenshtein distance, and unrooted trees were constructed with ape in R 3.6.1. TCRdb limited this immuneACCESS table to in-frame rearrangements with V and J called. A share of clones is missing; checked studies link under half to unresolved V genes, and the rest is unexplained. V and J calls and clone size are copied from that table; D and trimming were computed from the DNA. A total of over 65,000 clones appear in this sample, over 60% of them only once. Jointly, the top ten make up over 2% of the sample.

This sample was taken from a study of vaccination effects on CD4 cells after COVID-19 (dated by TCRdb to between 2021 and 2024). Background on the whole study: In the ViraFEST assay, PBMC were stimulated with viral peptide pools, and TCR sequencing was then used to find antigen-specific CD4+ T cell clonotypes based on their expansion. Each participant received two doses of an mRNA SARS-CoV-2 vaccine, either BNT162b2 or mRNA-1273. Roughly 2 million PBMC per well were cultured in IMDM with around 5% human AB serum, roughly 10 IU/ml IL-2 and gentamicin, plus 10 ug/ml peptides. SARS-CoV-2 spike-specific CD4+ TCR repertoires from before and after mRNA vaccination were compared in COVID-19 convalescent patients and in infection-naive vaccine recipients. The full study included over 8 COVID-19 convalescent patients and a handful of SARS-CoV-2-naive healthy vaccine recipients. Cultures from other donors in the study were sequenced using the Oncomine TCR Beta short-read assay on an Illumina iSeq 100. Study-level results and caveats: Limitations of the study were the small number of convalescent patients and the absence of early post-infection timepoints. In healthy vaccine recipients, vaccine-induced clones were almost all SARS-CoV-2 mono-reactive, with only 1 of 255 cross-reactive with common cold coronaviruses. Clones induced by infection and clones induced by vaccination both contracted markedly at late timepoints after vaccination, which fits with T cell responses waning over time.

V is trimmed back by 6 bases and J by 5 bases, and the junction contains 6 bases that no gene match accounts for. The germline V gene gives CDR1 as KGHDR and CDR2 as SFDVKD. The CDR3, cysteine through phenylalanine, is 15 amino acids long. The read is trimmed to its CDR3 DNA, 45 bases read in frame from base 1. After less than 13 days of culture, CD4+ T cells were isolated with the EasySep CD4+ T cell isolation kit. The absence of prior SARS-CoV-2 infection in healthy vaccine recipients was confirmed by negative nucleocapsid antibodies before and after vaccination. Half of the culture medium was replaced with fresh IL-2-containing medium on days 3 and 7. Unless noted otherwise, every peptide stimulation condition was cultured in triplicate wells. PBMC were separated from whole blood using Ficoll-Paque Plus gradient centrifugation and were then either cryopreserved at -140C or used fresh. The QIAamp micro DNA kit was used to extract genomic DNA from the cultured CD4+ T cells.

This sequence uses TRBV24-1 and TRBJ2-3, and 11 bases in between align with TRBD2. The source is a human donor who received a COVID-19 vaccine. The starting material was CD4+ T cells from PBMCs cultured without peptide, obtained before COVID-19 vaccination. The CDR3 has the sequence CATSLSGGAGDTQYF. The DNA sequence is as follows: TGTGCCACCAGTCTTAGCGGGGGGGCCGGAGATACGCAGTATTTT.